This TCR beta chain is drawn from a study of long-term antiretroviral therapy in people with HIV. Background on the study: When the earliest samples were collected, ART was typically delayed until CD4 counts fell. General study results and limits: Clonotypes expanded prior to ART showed repertoire dominance at all sampled time points.

Each participant with HIV received care in the United States. They ran version v3.0 of the immunoSEQ assay at survey level. Measured with immunoSEQ multiplex PCR; TCRdb has only the in-frame clones, and not every one. This table holds approximately 14,000 clones, roughly 80% found once. The length of the CDR3 is 14 residues. Germline CDR1 is MNHNS and CDR2 is SASEGT. V gave up 6 bases and J gave up 1 base, with 13 bases separating them. This clone was seen only once. Its antigen is currently unknown. This TCR came from a man aged 40-55 years with HIV. The V call is TRBV6-1, the J call TRBJ2-7; D might be TRBD1 or TRBD2, each matching 6 bases. The sequencing used unsorted PBMCs, collected just before starting antiretroviral therapy. The CDR3 region has the DNA TGTGCCAGCAGCCGGCGGGACACGTCCTACGAGCAGTACTTC. It translates to CASSRRDTSYEQYF.